The rows below give T cell receptor beta chains drawn from one sample of a study of T cell responses to AZD1222 COVID-19 vaccine. The assay was immunoSEQ multiplex PCR, and TCRdb's table has in-frame clones only and misses some. The sample carries approximately 84,000 clones, 80% to 90% recorded once. The source was peripheral blood, collected 28 days after the second AZD1222 dose. The receptors derive from an adult who received the AZD1222 COVID-19 vaccine. Each CDR3 is given with its conserved first and last residue. D genes are given only for firm matches.

TRBJ2-1,TRBD2,TRBV4-3,CASSQGPGLAGNEQFF,TGCGCCAGCAGCCAAGGGCCGGGACTAGCGGGCAATGAGCAGTTCTTC
TRBJ1-2,NA,TRBV19,CASRSQNYGYTF,TGTGCCAGTAGGTCCCAGAACTATGGCTACACCTTC
TRBJ2-1,TRBD2,TRBV18,CASSPDLWTSGGKPSYNEQFF,TGTGCCAGCTCACCGGATTTGTGGACTAGCGGGGGGAAACCCTCCTACAATGAGCAGTTCTTC
TRBJ2-1,TRBD2,TRBV5-1,CASSLGSGGPSSYNEQFF,TGCGCCAGCAGCTTAGGTAGCGGGGGGCCGAGCTCCTACAATGAGCAGTTCTTC
TRBJ2-3,NA,TRBV9,CASSVGQGTDTQYF,TGTGCCAGCAGCGTAGGGCAGGGCACAGATACGCAGTATTTT
TRBJ2-3,TRBD1,TRBV3-1/TRBV3-2,CASSHGTGGKDTQYF,TGTGCCAGCAGCCATGGGACAGGGGGCAAAGATACGCAGTATTTT
TRBJ2-1,TRBD2,TRBV6-4,CASSTSGGAGYNEQFF,TGTGCCAGCAGTACTAGCGGGGGGGCCGGGTACAATGAGCAGTTCTTC
TRBJ2-2,NA,TRBV19,CASNQNTGELFF,TGTGCCAGTAATCAGAACACCGGGGAGCTGTTTTTT
TRBJ1-1,NA,TRBV28,CATYDTMGTEAFF,TGTGCCACCTACGATACGATGGGCACTGAAGCTTTCTTT
TRBJ2-2,NA,TRBV12-3/TRBV12-4,CASSSLGSGELFF,TGTGCCAGCAGTTCTCTGGGGTCTGGGGAGCTGTTTTTT